This record concerns one T cell receptor beta chain sequence. The antigen is not known. This same CDR3 is encoded by further DNA sequences in the sample. This specimen comes from a study of T cell responses to AZD1222 COVID-19 vaccine. The CDR3 consists of 14 residues. V shed 5 bases and J 6 bases; nucleotides not matched to a gene: 4. CDR1 is LNHDA and CDR2 is SQIVND in the germline V gene (reference sequence). Points from the study as a whole: Donors skewed white British and female; clonal diversity was possibly underestimated.

Clones were sequenced by immunoSEQ multiplex PCR, and TCRdb holds only the in-frame ones, with some missing. This table holds 45,000 to 60,000 clones, roughly 87% found once. The chain joins TRBV19 to TRBJ1-5, with 10 bases matching TRBD1. The specimen comprised peripheral blood, sampled on day 0 of AZD1222 vaccination. This receptor was identified in an adult in good health. CDR3 region: CASSATGGAQPQHF. The CDR3 DNA sequence: TGTGCCAGTAGTGCGACAGGGGGCGCTCAGCCCCAGCATTTT. The variable domain in full, completed from reference TRBV19 and TRBJ1-5, reads DGGITQSPKYLFRKEGQNVTLSCEQNLNHDAMYWYRQDPGQGLRLIYYSQIVNDFQKGDIAEGYSVSREKKESFPLTVTSAQKNPTAFYLCASSATGGAQPQHFGDGTRLSIL.